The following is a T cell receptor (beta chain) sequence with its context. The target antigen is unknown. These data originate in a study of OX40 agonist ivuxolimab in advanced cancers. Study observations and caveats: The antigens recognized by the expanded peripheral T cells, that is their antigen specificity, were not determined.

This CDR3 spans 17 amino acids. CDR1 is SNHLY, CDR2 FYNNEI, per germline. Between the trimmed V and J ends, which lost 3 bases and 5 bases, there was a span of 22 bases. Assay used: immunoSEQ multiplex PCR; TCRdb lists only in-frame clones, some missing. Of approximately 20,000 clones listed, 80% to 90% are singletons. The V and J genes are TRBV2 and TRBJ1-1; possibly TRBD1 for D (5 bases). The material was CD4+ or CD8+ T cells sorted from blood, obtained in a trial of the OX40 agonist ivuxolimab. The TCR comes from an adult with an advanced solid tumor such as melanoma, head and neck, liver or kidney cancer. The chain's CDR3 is CASSERVRGRDQTEAFF. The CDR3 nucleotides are TGTGCCAGCAGTGAGCGGGTTAGGGGCAGAGACCAGACTGAAGCTTTCTTT.